This is a list of T cell receptor beta chains from one sample in a study of shared clonotypes between healthy human individuals. Data came from immunoSEQ multiplex PCR; TCRdb stores just in-frame clones and leaves some out. The profile shows about 1.9 million clones, about 93% of them singletons. The sample consisted of naive CD8+ T cells from PBMCs. These TCRs come from a man aged 18-30 years in good health. Some clones in this sample may be carry-over from other donors' samples. Each CDR3 is given with its conserved first and last residue. The D gene is left open where the match is weak. The size of a clone is reported for some rows only, either as once, few or many, or as a class for expanded clones.

v_gene	abundance	d_gene	j_gene	CDR3aa	CDR3nt
TRBV2	-	-	TRBJ2-7	CASTGQGNSYEQYF	TGTGCCAGCACAGGGCAGGGGAACTCCTACGAGCAGTACTTC
TRBV11-2	-	TRBD2	TRBJ2-7	CASSLEPLGSSGSYEQYF	TGTGCCAGCAGCTTAGAACCCCTCGGGAGTAGCGGGAGCTACGAGCAGTACTTC
TRBV18	-	-	TRBJ1-5	CASSGDGERNQPQHF	TGTGCCAGCTCAGGGGACGGGGAACGAAATCAGCCCCAGCATTTT
TRBV28	-	-	TRBJ2-1	CASSSYREAGYNEQFF	TGTGCCAGCAGTTCATACAGGGAGGCGGGTTACAATGAGCAGTTCTTC
TRBV7-9	once	-	TRBJ2-7	CASSLGYGQGEQYF	TGTGCCAGCAGCTTAGGTTACGGGCAGGGCGAGCAGTACTTC
TRBV28	-	-	TRBJ2-5	CASTLIGAGGVETQYF	TGTGCCAGCACCCTCATCGGGGCAGGTGGGGTGGAGACCCAGTACTTC
TRBV27	-	-	TRBJ2-3	CASSFLLSTDTQYF	TGTGCCAGCAGTTTCCTACTAAGCACAGATACGCAGTATTTT
TRBV6-5	-	-	TRBJ2-7	CASSYRDSPRTYEQYF	TGTGCCAGCAGTTACCGCGACAGCCCCCGAACCTACGAGCAGTACTTC
TRBV9	-	-	TRBJ2-1	CASSVESLSVVQFF	TGTGCCAGCAGCGTAGAGAGCCTTAGTGTTGTGCAGTTCTTC
TRBV27	-	-	TRBJ1-1	CASSPYRGANTEAFF	TGTGCCAGCAGCCCTTACCGGGGGGCCAACACTGAAGCTTTCTTT
TRBV5-1	-	TRBD2	TRBJ2-1	CASTLAGGRNEQFF	TGCGCCAGCACACTAGCGGGAGGGAGAAATGAGCAGTTCTTC
TRBV27	-	-	TRBJ1-5	CASSLRQEAQPQHF	TGTGCCAGCAGTCTGCGACAGGAGGCCCAGCCCCAGCATTTT
TRBV13	-	-	TRBJ1-1	CASSPGGITRIPAFF	TGTGCCAGCAGCCCCGGAGGAATAACAAGGATACCTGCTTTCTTT
TRBV13	once	-	TRBJ2-3	CASSAAEANLVADTQYF	TGTGCCAGCAGCGCCGCTGAAGCGAACCTAGTGGCAGATACGCAGTATTTT
TRBV19	-	TRBD2	TRBJ2-3	CASSIVGLATDTQYF	TGTGCCAGTAGTATAGTTGGACTAGCAACAGATACGCAGTATTTT
TRBV6-5	once	-	TRBJ2-7	CASSAHPPYEQYF	TGTGCCAGCAGTGCTCACCCGCCCTACGAGCAGTACTTC
TRBV4-1	-	-	TRBJ2-7	CASSQTTGTSYEQYF	TGCGCCAGCAGCCAGACGACCGGGACCTCCTACGAGCAGTACTTC
TRBV7-9	-	TRBD2	TRBJ2-3	CASSPTPTITSGSTDTQYF	TGTGCCAGCAGCCCGACCCCGACCATCACTAGCGGGAGCACAGATACGCAGTATTTT
TRBV15	once	TRBD1	TRBJ1-2	CATSTGTGGNYGYTF	TGTGCCACCAGCACCGGGACAGGGGGTAACTATGGCTACACCTTC
TRBV25-1	once	TRBD2	TRBJ2-1	CATSRGRADHRVF	TGTGCCACCTCTCGCGGGAGGGCCGACCATAGGGTCTTC
TRBV30	-	-	TRBJ2-7	CAWRQDSTYEQYF	TGTGCCTGGAGACAGGACAGCACCTACGAGCAGTACTTC
TRBV10-1	-	TRBD2	TRBJ2-3	CASSGPAGGTDTQYF	TGCGCCAGCAGTGGCCCGGCGGGAGGGACAGATACGCAGTATTTT
TRBV6-1	-	-	TRBJ2-2	CASSGGRAPNTGELFF	TGTGCCAGCAGTGGGGGCAGAGCACCAAACACCGGGGAGCTGTTTTTT
TRBV4-1	-	TRBD2	TRBJ2-1	CASSRSGSLLDEQFF	TGCGCCAGCAGCCGGAGCGGGAGCTTGTTAGATGAGCAGTTCTTC
TRBV5-5	-	-	TRBJ1-2	CASSTPLVTGLNYGYTF	TGTGCCAGCAGCACGCCATTGGTAACAGGTCTTAACTATGGCTACACCTTC
TRBV7-9	-	-	TRBJ1-4	CASSSRDQGTNEKLFF	TGTGCCAGCAGCTCGCGGGATCAAGGAACTAATGAAAAACTGTTTTTT
TRBV4-3	-	-	TRBJ2-2	CASSPATAGELFF	TGCGCCAGCAGCCCTGCAACGGCCGGGGAGCTGTTTTTT
TRBV5-5	-	-	TRBJ2-1	CASSLRDPASYNEQFF	TGTGCCAGCAGCTTAAGGGACCCAGCGTCCTACAATGAGCAGTTCTTC
TRBV4-1	-	TRBD1	TRBJ2-2	CASSPLVGTGGFTGELFF	TGCGCCAGCAGCCCCCTCGTAGGCACAGGGGGATTCACCGGGGAGCTGTTTTTT
TRBV7-9	-	-	TRBJ2-4	CASSLAGENIQYF	TGTGCCAGCAGCTTAGCGGGAGAAAACATTCAGTACTTC
TRBV27	-	TRBD1	TRBJ2-7	CASSLYRDSYEQYF	TGTGCCAGCAGTTTATATAGGGACAGCTACGAGCAGTACTTC
TRBV6-5	-	TRBD2	TRBJ2-3	CASSYEWREVTDTQYF	TGTGCCAGCAGTTACGAGTGGCGGGAGGTCACAGATACGCAGTATTTT
TRBV6-4	-	TRBD2	TRBJ2-3	CASSDLAGGGPDTQYF	TGTGCCAGCAGTGACCTGGCGGGAGGGGGCCCAGATACGCAGTATTTT
TRBV19	-	-	TRBJ2-5	CASSARGIQETQYF	TGTGCCAGTAGTGCACGGGGGATCCAAGAGACCCAGTACTTC
TRBV7-2	once	-	TRBJ1-2	CASTQVETTPSIYGYTF	TGTGCCAGCACTCAGGTCGAAACCACTCCCTCAATATATGGCTACACCTTC
TRBV2	-	TRBD2	TRBJ2-3	CASSDPAGGTDTQYF	TGTGCCAGCAGTGACCCAGCGGGAGGTACAGATACGCAGTATTTT
TRBV25-1	-	TRBD1	TRBJ2-7	CASSAPGTGYYEQYF	TGTGCCAGCAGTGCCCCCGGGACAGGGTACTACGAGCAGTACTTC
TRBV9	-	TRBD1	TRBJ2-3	CASSAGWEKQGWTDTQYF	TGTGCCAGCAGCGCTGGGTGGGAGAAACAGGGGTGGACAGATACGCAGTATTTT
TRBV19	-	-	TRBJ1-1	CASSIGFGGVNEAFF	TGTGCCAGTAGTATTGGGTTTGGAGGGGTTAATGAAGCTTTCTTT
TRBV2	-	TRBD1	TRBJ1-1	CASATQGTAEMTEAFF	TGTGCCAGCGCGACCCAGGGGACAGCTGAAATGACTGAAGCTTTCTTT
TRBV9	-	TRBD1	TRBJ2-2	CASSAPGGTGELFF	TGTGCCAGCAGCGCACCAGGGGGCACCGGGGAGCTGTTTTTT
TRBV4-2	-	-	TRBJ2-1	CASSQDVPPGNEQFF	TGTGCCAGCAGCCAAGATGTGCCCCCCGGTAATGAGCAGTTCTTC
TRBV25-1	-	TRBD1	TRBJ2-7	CASSGGQVVSTEQYF	TGTGCCAGCAGTGGTGGACAGGTCGTCTCTACCGAGCAGTACTTC
TRBV15	once	-	TRBJ2-5	CATSRAGGRGHRETQYF	TGTGCCACCAGCAGAGCAGGGGGGAGGGGGCACCGGGAGACCCAGTACTTC
TRBV5-4	few	-	TRBJ1-1	CASSLVLGLNTEAFF	TGTGCCAGCAGCTTGGTGCTCGGATTGAACACTGAAGCTTTCTTT
TRBV28	-	TRBD1	TRBJ2-2	CASRGQGRTGELFF	TGTGCCAGCAGGGGACAGGGGAGAACCGGGGAGCTGTTTTTT
TRBV7-6	once	-	TRBJ1-2	CASSRMTGSRDGYTF	TGTGCCAGCAGCCGAATGACAGGTTCACGGGATGGCTACACCTTC
TRBV15	-	TRBD2	TRBJ2-5	CATSPYILAGGETQYF	TGTGCCACCAGCCCCTATATCCTAGCGGGAGGAGAGACCCAGTACTTC
TRBV28	once	-	TRBJ2-7	CASSHDKVGQDF	TGTGCCAGCAGCCACGATAAGGTAGGGCAGGACTTC
TRBV6-5	-	TRBD1	TRBJ1-4	CASSYSGTGGEKLFF	TGTGCCAGCAGTTACTCCGGGACAGGGGGCGAAAAACTGTTTTTT
TRBV27	-	TRBD2	TRBJ2-7	CASSLLAGGHEQYF	TGTGCCAGCAGCCTACTAGCGGGGGGCCACGAGCAGTACTTC
TRBV5-1	-	TRBD1	TRBJ2-5	CASRRDRGLQETQYF	TGCGCCAGCAGGCGGGACAGGGGACTCCAAGAGACCCAGTACTTC
TRBV4-3	-	TRBD1	TRBJ1-4	CASSYDRGVNEKLFF	TGCGCCAGCAGCTACGACAGGGGGGTCAATGAAAAACTGTTTTTT
TRBV28	-	-	TRBJ2-1	CASSSVAGGIAEQFF	TGTGCCAGCAGTTCTGTCGCTGGCGGGATTGCTGAGCAGTTCTTC
TRBV10-3	-	-	TRBJ2-7	CAISEGASYEQYF	TGTGCCATCAGTGAGGGGGCTTCCTACGAGCAGTACTTC
TRBV7-3	-	TRBD2	TRBJ2-3	CASSGGLAGRGTQYF	TGTGCCAGCAGCGGGGGACTAGCGGGAAGGGGAACGCAGTATTTT
TRBV6-1	-	TRBD1	TRBJ1-1	CASSTKGATEAFF	TGTGCCAGCAGTACAAAGGGGGCAACTGAAGCTTTCTTT
TRBV27	-	-	TRBJ2-5	CASRTSNQETQYF	TGTGCCAGCAGGACCTCCAATCAAGAGACCCAGTACTTC
TRBV28	-	TRBD1	TRBJ2-1	CASKGQGLNEQFF	TGTGCCAGCAAGGGACAGGGGCTCAATGAGCAGTTCTTC
TRBV27	-	-	TRBJ2-7	CASSFSGGNFIYEQYF	TGTGCCAGCAGTTTTTCGGGGGGCAACTTTATCTACGAGCAGTACTTC